This T cell receptor (beta chain) was found in a study of early T cells in non-severe SARS-CoV-2 infection (dated by TCRdb to 2020 to 2023). Study-wide context: TCR sequencing used bulk RNA from unsorted whole blood, so alpha and beta chains could not be paired. Overall study outcomes, separate from this receptor: VDJdb matching was skewed toward anti-spike CD8 responses and likely underestimated virus-specific expansions by missing private and CD4 specificities.

This clonotype showed up many times. Its antigen remains undetermined. One base away there is no much larger clone; base qualities are not given. V was cut back by 10 bases and J by 6 bases, leaving a gap of 20 bases between them. The CDR3, cysteine through phenylalanine, is 14 amino acids long. The read is trimmed to its CDR3 DNA, 42 bases read in frame from base 1. The germline V gene specifies MDHEN as CDR1 and SYDVKM as CDR2. A case-control design nested within a healthcare worker cohort in London, UK, was used, with weekly nasopharyngeal swab PCR tests and blood sampling performed. Healthcare workers were recruited between 23 and 31 March 2020, during the week of the UK lockdown, and were followed weekly for up to roughly 15 weeks. Libraries were prepared through 5' RACE. The sequencer listed for this sample is NextSeq 500. Unique molecular identifiers were attached to individual cDNA molecules in the TCR library protocol so that sequencing error and PCR bias could be corrected. Both TCR alpha and beta chains were sequenced, and tight co-correlation was observed between alpha and beta sequence abundances in each sample. As for the authors' bioinformatics: Decombinator V4 was used to annotate the V gene, J gene and CDR3 of the TCR sequences. TCRs were defined as expanded if a significant change between any two time points was detected under a Poisson model with p below 0.0001. TCR abundances were normalised to the total number of TCRs sequenced per sample and were expressed as counts per million. TRAV1-2 paired with TRAJ12, TRAJ20 or TRAJ33 defined MAIT TCRs, while TRAV10 paired with TRAJ18 defined iNKT TCRs. A search of VDJdb, accessed on 1 November 2021, was run for TCRs annotated to CMV, EBV and SARS-CoV-2, with TCRs annotated for multiple antigens excluded. The public reads were run again by TCRdb, first through fastp at Q25 and then through MiXCR, and only productive beta chains were kept. One record per CDR3 amino acid sequence lists the most common genes and DNA. These V and J calls originate from TCRdb's pipeline instead of the authors' own analysis. The sample table contains about 97,000 distinct CDR3 sequences; only one count was recorded for around 12% of them. The ten largest clones represent 6% to 7.5% of the sample.

Sequenced input: whole blood. This clonotype originated in an adult who was a healthcare worker with PCR-confirmed SARS-CoV-2 infection or an uninfected control (not recorded which). Here the chain combines TRBV28 and TRBJ2-3; TRBD1 might be the D gene, on 6 matching bases. The CDR3: CATRRSGGPDTQYF. The DNA reads TGTGCCACCCGCCGGAGTGGGGGCCCCGATACGCAGTATTTT.